What follows is one T cell receptor beta chain and its context. What it recognizes is unknown. These data belong to a study of Ad26.COV2.S vaccination and SARS-CoV-2 variants. Study-level findings and limits: Total T cell responses were possibly underestimated by TCR breadth and depth analyses. Vaccinees and placebo recipients showed similar non-spike TCR breadth. Responses of spike-specific T cells (both CD8+ and CD4+) reportedly showed substantial breadth after vaccination. Placebo recipients showed lower spike-specific TCR breadth than vaccinees.

The method was immunoSEQ multiplex PCR; TCRdb's version includes in-frame clones alone and lacks a portion of them. This sample yields approximately 150,000 clones, of which just over 85% are seen a single time; approximately 5.1% belongs to the top ten. J was trimmed by 2 bases and V by 3 bases; bases with no gene match: 6. The CDR3 has 16 residues. Germline CDR1 reads MDHEN; CDR2 reads SYDVKM. Sample: peripheral blood, taken after recovery from COVID-19. The TCR originated in a human donor who had recovered from COVID-19. The chain employs TRBV28 and TRBJ2-4, with 8 bases aligning to TRBD1. CDR3 region: CASSLARGRPKNIQYF. The DNA for the CDR3 is TGTGCCAGCAGTTTGGCCAGGGGGCGCCCCAAAAACATTCAGTACTTC. The whole variable domain, remainder taken from reference TRBV28 and TRBJ2-4, is DVKVTQSSRYLVKRTGEKVFLECVQDMDHENMFWYRQDPGLGLRLIYFSYDVKMKEKGDIPEGYSVSREKKERFSLILESASTNQTSMYLCASSLARGRPKNIQYFGAGTRLSVL.